This T cell receptor beta chain was identified during a study of spatial heterogeneity in lung cancer. Study-wide context: Fewer alpha-chain than beta-chain sequences were consistently detected.

This clonotype showed up many times. The conserved phenylalanine or tryptophan normally closing the CDR3 is absent here, so this likely arose from a read error. Because the CDR3's place on the DNA is in doubt, the DNA is left out and the CDR3 is given as listed by TCRdb. TCRdb reprocessed the 5' RACE reads with MiXCR, giving one entry per CDR3 protein. The repertoire holds 9,000 to 13,000 distinct CDR3 sequences, with roughly a tenth as singletons. Regarding time point: blood at routine non-recurrence follow-up after resection. Unsorted whole RNA from tumor, nontumor lung or frozen PBMC underwent sequencing. Germline assignment: CDR1 SGHNT and CDR2 YENEEA. The length of the CDR3 is 12 amino acids, counting both ends.

This receptor was taken from a female donor with early-stage non-small cell lung cancer. The chain carries TRBV11-3 and TRBJ2-5; the table gives TRBD2 as D, unverified against the DNA. Sequenced here: PBMCs, sampled at follow-up. The CDR3 spells CASSLDYKAGGP.